This T cell receptor (beta chain) was documented in a study of cytomegalovirus exposure and HLA in healthy donors. V trimming: 4 bases; J trimming: 3 bases; junction bases outside the gene matches: 7. The germline V gene encodes CDR1 MGHRA and CDR2 YSYEKL. The CDR3 has 16 residues. The PCR contained 60 Vbeta and 13 Jbeta primers. Sequenced by immunoSEQ multiplex PCR; TCRdb stores in-frame clones only, minus some. The table includes approximately 86,000 clones, about 85% detected once. This receptor was taken from a man between 40 and 49 years old in good health and CMV-seropositive. The V and J genes are TRBV4-1 and TRBJ2-5; TRBD2 matches 11 bases. Sequenced sample: PBMCs. The CDR3 protein is CASSLPTSGVKETQYF. The CDR3 DNA sequence: TGCGCCAGCAGCCTCCCGACTAGCGGGGTAAAAGAGACCCAGTACTTC.